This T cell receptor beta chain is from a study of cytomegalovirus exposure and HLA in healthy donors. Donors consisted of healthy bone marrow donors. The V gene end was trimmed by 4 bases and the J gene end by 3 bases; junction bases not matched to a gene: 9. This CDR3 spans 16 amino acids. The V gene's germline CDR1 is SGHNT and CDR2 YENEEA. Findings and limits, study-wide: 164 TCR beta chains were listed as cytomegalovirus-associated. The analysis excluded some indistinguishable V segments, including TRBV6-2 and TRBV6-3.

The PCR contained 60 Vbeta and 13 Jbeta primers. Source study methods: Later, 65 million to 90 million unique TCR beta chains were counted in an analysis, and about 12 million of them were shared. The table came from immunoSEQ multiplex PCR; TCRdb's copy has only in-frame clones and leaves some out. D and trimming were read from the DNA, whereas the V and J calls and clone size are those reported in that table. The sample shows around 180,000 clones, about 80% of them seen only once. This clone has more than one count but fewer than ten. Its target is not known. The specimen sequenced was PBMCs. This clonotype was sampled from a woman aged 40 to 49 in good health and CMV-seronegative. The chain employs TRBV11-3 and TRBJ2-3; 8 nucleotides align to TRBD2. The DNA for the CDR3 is TGTGCCAGCAGCTCCCGGGACGGGGGGGGTACAGATACGCAGTATTTT. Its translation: CASSSRDGGGTDTQYF.